This T cell receptor (beta chain) was sequenced during a study of T cells after posttransplantation cyclophosphamide (TCRdb year 2016). Background on the whole study: Using TRB sequencing, the study followed how the T cell repertoire rebuilt after myeloablative bone marrow transplantation with posttransplantation cyclophosphamide given as GVHD prophylaxis. Samples from about 37 PTCy-treated patients and 15 to 20 related bone marrow donors of those patients were subjected to antigen receptor sequencing. Blood from all 35 or so PTCy patients who had 1-year posttransplant specimens underwent TRB sequencing. Up to roughly 3 additional blood samples from 2 to 5.2 years after transplant were also TRB-sequenced in 3 patients, as was pretransplant blood from several patients. Because TRA and TRB clonality were tightly correlated in 9 samples, subsequent TCR analyses were focused on TRB only. Public TRB sequences were queried against a database of over 3,500 sequences associated with responses to pathogens, tumor antigens, self-antigens and alloantigens.

Peripheral blood samples were provided by related bone marrow donors on the day of marrow donation. Peripheral blood and bone marrow mononuclear cells were isolated by Ficoll-Hypaque density centrifugation and cryopreserved. Of note for this clone: There is no known antigen for this receptor. There are no base qualities to consult, and no much larger clone falls within one base.

Results and caveats for the whole study, not just this receptor: Across 45 or so patients, TRB clonality was highly associated with recipient CMV seropositivity and CMV reactivation, and PTCy diversity was similar to diversity in CNI/methotrexate controls. The TRB repertoires of T cells infiltrating skin or the GI tract showed only limited overlap with the TRB repertoires found in blood. Donor-recipient similarity was low at 1-2 months but rose over the first year, and later blood repertoires were often dominated by donor CD8+ memory clones.

TRB sequencing used genomic DNA with the immunoSEQ assay at survey resolution or the hsTCRB kit. The original methods were these. Initial read processing used immunoSEQ software, and repertoire analyses used the LymphoSeq R package. Clonality was calculated as 1 minus normalized Shannon entropy, and the Gini coefficient was also calculated for each TRB dataset. Phenotypes of unsorted samples were inferred by mapping TRB sequences from sorted subsets of the recipient or donor onto unsorted samples of the same recipient. What TCRdb holds here is the immuneACCESS table cut down to in-frame rearrangements. Part of the clones is not present; checked against another copy, under half of the missing clones reflect an unresolved V gene, and the others are unexplained. The DNA gave D and trimming, while V, J and clone size come from that table. The table for this sample lists more than 60,000 clones; roughly 95% of them were counted only once. The ten top clones hold about 3.1% of the sample.

Sequencing was carried out using PBMCs. This TCR was recovered from a woman younger than 45 in good health and a related stem cell transplant donor.

The bases read TGTGCCAGCAGAGCTCGTGGACAGGGGGCGCGATATGGCTACACCTTC. Its protein reads: CASRARGQGARYGYTF. Recombination connected TRBV2 to TRBJ1-2; 11 middle bases align to TRBD1. Germline trimming amounts to 6 bases on V and 5 bases on J, with 11 as the count of junction bases outside the gene matches. Counted from cysteine to phenylalanine, this CDR3 has 16 amino acids. Only the CDR3 DNA is retained, 48 bases long and in frame from the first base. In the germline V gene, CDR1 corresponds to SNHLY and CDR2 to FYNNEI.